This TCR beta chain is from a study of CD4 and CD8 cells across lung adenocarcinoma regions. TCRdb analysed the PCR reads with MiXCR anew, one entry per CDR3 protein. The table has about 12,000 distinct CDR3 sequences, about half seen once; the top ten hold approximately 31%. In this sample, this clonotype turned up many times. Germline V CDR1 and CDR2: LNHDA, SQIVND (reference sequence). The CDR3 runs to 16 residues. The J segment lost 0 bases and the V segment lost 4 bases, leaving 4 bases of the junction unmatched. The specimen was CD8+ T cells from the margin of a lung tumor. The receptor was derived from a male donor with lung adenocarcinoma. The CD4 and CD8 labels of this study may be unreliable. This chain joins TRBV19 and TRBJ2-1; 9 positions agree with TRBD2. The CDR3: CASSSLAGTSYNEQFF. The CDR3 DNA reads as TGTGCCAGTAGTAGCCTAGCGGGGACCTCCTACAATGAGCAGTTCTTC.